This T cell receptor (beta chain) was obtained from a study of CD8+CD57+ T cells in acquired aplastic anemia. Looking at the study overall: Sorting CD4+ and CD8+ cells gave DNA averaging approximately 3 ug. The average read count for CD4+ cells in healthy donors was around 10 million. Findings and caveats of the study: Patient and control CD8+ Simpson's diversity was not significantly different. Patients and controls turned out to have some 30 CD8+ CDR3 sequences in common.

TCR beta VDJ combinations and CDR3 sequences were profiled from genomic DNA. Each CDR3 protein is one row after TCRdb ran MiXCR on the reads. The sample gives hundreds of thousands of distinct CDR3 sequences, just under 70% of which show up once; 4% is in the top ten. For this clonotype: Its specificity is unknown.

The germline CDR1 and CDR2 sequences are SNHLY and FYNNEI. V gave up 6 bases and J gave up 3 bases, with 12 bases separating them. There are 13 residues in the CDR3. The chain couples TRBV2 to TRBJ2-7; tentatively, D is TRBD2 (5 bases). Specimen: sorted CD4+, CD8+, or CD8+CD57+ T cells (not recorded which) from PBMCs. This TCR was recovered from a human donor in good health, serving as a control. The CDR3 nucleotides read TGTGCCAGCAGGAAAGGACTGAACTACGAGCAGTACTTC. Its protein is CASRKGLNYEQYF. The whole variable domain, filled in from reference TRBV2 and TRBJ2-7, reads EPEVTQTPSHQVTQMGQEVILRCVPISNHLYFYWYRQILGQKVEFLVSFYNNEISEKSEIFDDQFSVERPDGSNFTLKIRSTKLEDSAMYFCASRKGLNYEQYFGPGTRLTVT.